These 14 T cell receptor beta chains were sequenced from one sample in a study of shared clonotypes between healthy human individuals. Clones were sequenced by immunoSEQ multiplex PCR, and TCRdb holds only the in-frame ones, with some missing. The sample records around 700,000 clones, approximately 73% being singletons. The sample was memory CD4+ T cells sorted from blood. Documented subset: CD45RA-negative fraction. The receptors derive from a woman aged 25 to 45 in good health.

This clone was seen once. The CDR3 nucleotides read TGTGCCAGCAGTTTATTCTCAGTGTCTGGCAATCAGCCCCAGCATTTT. This sequence encodes CASSLFSVSGNQPQHF. The genes are TRBV27 and TRBJ1-5; D is undetermined. Between the trimmed V and J ends, which lost 1 base and 2 bases, there was a span of 12 bases. Germline-derived CDR1 and CDR2 are MNHEY and SMNVEV (reference sequence). This CDR3 has 16 amino acids.

Ten or more counts support this clone. The chain uses TRBV2 and TRBJ1-2; tentative D call: TRBD1 (6 bases). V was pared by 2 bases and J by 8 bases, with 18 bases between. The CDR3 is 15 amino acids. From germline, CDR1 is SNHLY and CDR2 FYNNEI. CDR3 residues: CASSELGGIPEGYTF. The CDR3 nucleotides read TGTGCCAGCAGTGAATTGGGGGGCATTCCGGAGGGCTACACCTTC.

Worth noting for this clone: Other nucleotide sequences from this sample produce the same CDR3. The V gene is TRBV7-8, the J gene TRBJ2-7; unclear D gene. In germline, CDR1 is SGHVS, CDR2 FQNEAQ. The CDR3 has 12 residues. The V end was cut by 2 bases, the J end by 2 bases, with 4 bases between. CDR3 residues: CASSLRAYEQYF. For the CDR3, the DNA is TGTGCCAGCAGCTTACGGGCCTACGAGCAGTACTTC.

In this sample, this clone turned up once. The chain is built from TRBV29-1 and TRBJ2-1, with D maybe TRBD2 (5 bases). This CDR3 contains 13 residues. Germline CDR1 is SQVTM and CDR2 is ANQGSEA. V lost 5 bases to trimming and J lost 9 bases, with 17 bases between them. CDR3 bases: TGCAGCGTTCTTCGGGATATTAACTCTGAGCAGTTCTTC. This translates into CSVLRDINSEQFF.

The J gene is TRBJ2-2, the V gene TRBV5-5; no clear D gene. The germline V gene has CDR1 SGHKS and CDR2 YYEKEE (reference sequence). V was cut by 0 bases and J by 5 bases, with 14 bases left in between. The CDR3 is 16 amino acids. The DNA for the CDR3 is TGTGCCAGCAGCTTGGGCATCGGAAAAAGTACCGGGGAGCTGTTTTTT. This codes for CASSLGIGKSTGELFF.

The chain has TRBV27 and TRBJ2-5, with a possible D match to TRBD2 (5 bases). The germline V and J ends were trimmed by 6 bases and 5 bases, with 10 bases remaining between them. Germline lookup yields CDR1 MNHEY and CDR2 SMNVEV (reference sequence). The CDR3 loop spans 12 amino acids. This chain's CDR3 is CASSARGETQYF. CDR3 in DNA: TGTGCCAGCAGCGCCCGAGGGGAGACCCAGTACTTC.

As DNA, the CDR3 is TGTGCCAGCAGTGAAGCGGGGACTACCGGAGAGACCCAGTACTTC. Translation gives CASSEAGTTGETQYF. The V call is TRBV28, the J call TRBJ2-5, with 7 bases fitting TRBD2. CDR1 MDHEN and CDR2 SYDVKM come from the germline V gene. The CDR3 is made up of 15 amino acids. The V gene end was trimmed by 5 bases and the J gene end by 4 bases; junction bases not matched to a gene: 10.

This clone came up a few times. The chain uses TRBV11-2 and TRBJ1-5; weak D call: TRBD1 (5 bases). The germline CDR1 and CDR2 sequences are SGHAT and FQNNGV. The germline V and J ends were trimmed by 3 bases and 3 bases, with 6 bases remaining between them. The CDR3 spans 13 residues. Written as DNA, the CDR3 is TGTGCCAGCAGCTTGACAGACAATCAGCCCCAGCATTTT. This encodes CASSLTDNQPQHF.

V usage is TRBV2 and J usage is TRBJ2-7; D unclear. The V gene's germline CDR1 is SNHLY and CDR2 FYNNEI. The CDR3 is 12 residues long. Trimming shortened V by 4 bases and J by 1 base, and 5 bases separated the two germline ends. CDR3 in DNA: TGTGCCAGCAGTGCAGGATCCTACGAGCAGTACTTC. Protein: CASSAGSYEQYF.

This clone came up many times. The chain combines TRBV29-1 with TRBJ2-3; TRBD2 is a possible D gene (6 bases). Germline V gene data show CDR1 as SQVTM and CDR2 as ANQGSEA. The CDR3 contains 13 residues. V shed 4 bases and J shed 0 bases, with 8 bases lying between them. CDR3 protein: CSVARGSTDTQYF. The CDR3 nucleotides are TGCAGCGTTGCGCGGGGCAGCACAGATACGCAGTATTTT.

The rearrangement links TRBV11-2 to TRBJ2-3; unclear D gene. Germline V gene lookup returns CDR1 SGHAT and CDR2 FQNNGV. V was trimmed by 4 bases and J by 4 bases, leaving 6 bases between them. The CDR3 consists of 12 residues. The CDR3: CASSSTADTQYF. The CDR3 DNA reads as TGTGCCAGCAGCTCGACCGCAGATACGCAGTATTTT.

This clone was found a few times. The CDR3 reads CASSLLRGQPQHF. The CDR3 DNA is TGTGCCAGTAGTCTATTACGGGGTCAGCCCCAGCATTTT. The rearrangement links TRBV19 to TRBJ1-5; the D is unclear. V lost 5 bases, J lost 6 bases, and 11 bases lay in between. Germline V CDR1 and CDR2: LNHDA, SQIVND (reference sequence). This CDR3 spans 13 amino acids. The complete variable domain, with remaining parts taken from reference TRBV19 and TRBJ1-5, reads DGGITQSPKYLFRKEGQNVTLSCEQNLNHDAMYWYRQDPGQGLRLIYYSQIVNDFQKGDIAEGYSVSREKKESFPLTVTSAQKNPTAFYLCASSLLRGQPQHFGDGTRLSIL.

The chain has TRBV5-1 and TRBJ2-3; 7 bases match TRBD2. V lost 6 bases to trimming and J lost 6 bases; unmatched junction nucleotides: 13. Per the germline V gene, CDR1 is SGHRS and CDR2 is YFSETQ. The CDR3 extends over 15 amino acids. The CDR3 DNA reads as TGCGCCAGCACCATGTCGGGGGGAAAGGGCGATACGCAGTATTTT. Residues: CASTMSGGKGDTQYF.

This chain links TRBV14 with TRBJ1-2; TRBD1 might be the D (5 bases). With 0 bases removed from V and 3 bases from J, the gap between germline ends came to 8 bases. Germline V gene sequence: CDR1 SGHDN, CDR2 FVKESK. CDR3 length equals 14 residues. The chain's CDR3 is CASSQEGRDYGYTF. The CDR3 region has the DNA TGTGCCAGCAGCCAAGAAGGCAGGGACTATGGCTACACCTTC.